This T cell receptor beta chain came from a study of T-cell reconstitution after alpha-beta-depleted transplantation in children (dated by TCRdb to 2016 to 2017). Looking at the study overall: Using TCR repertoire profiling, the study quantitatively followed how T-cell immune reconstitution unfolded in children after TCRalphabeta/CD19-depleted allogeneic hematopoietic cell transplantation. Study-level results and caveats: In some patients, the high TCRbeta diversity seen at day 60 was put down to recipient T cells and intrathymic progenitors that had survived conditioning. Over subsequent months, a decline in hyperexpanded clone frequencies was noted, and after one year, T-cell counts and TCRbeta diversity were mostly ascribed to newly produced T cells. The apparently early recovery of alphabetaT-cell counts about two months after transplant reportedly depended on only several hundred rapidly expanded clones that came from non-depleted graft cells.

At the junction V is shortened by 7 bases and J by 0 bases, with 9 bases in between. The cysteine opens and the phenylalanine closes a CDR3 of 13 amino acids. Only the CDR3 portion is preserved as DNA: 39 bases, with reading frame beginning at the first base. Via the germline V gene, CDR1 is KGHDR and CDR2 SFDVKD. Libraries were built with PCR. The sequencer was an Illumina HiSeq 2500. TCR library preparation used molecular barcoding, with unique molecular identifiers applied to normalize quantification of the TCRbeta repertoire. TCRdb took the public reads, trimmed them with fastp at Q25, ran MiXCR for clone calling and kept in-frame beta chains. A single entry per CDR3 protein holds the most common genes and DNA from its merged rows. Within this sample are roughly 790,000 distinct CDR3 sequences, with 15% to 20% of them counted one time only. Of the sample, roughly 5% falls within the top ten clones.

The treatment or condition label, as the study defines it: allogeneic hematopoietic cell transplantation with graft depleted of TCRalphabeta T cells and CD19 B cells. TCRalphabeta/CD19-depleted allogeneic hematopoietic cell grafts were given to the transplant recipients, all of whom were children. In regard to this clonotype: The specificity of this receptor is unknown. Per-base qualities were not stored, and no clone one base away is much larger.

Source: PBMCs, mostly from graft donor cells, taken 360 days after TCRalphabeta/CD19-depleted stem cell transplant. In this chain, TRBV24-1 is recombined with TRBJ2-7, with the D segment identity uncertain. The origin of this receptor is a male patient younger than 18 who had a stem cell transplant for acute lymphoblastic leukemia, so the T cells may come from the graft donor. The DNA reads TGTGCCACCAGCTTGTCAGACTCCTACGAGCAGTACTTC. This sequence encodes CATSLSDSYEQYF.